The 2 T cell receptor beta chains reported below all come from one sample, sequenced in a study of beta chain features in type 1 diabetes. Study results and limitations: Type 1 diabetes patients showed a moderate but significant shortening of TCRB CDR3s in all four CD4+ subsets.

No cognate antigen is known for these TCRs. Every isolated RNA sample was fully reverse transcribed, so sequencing captured expressed TCRB transcripts. Measured with immunoSEQ multiplex PCR; TCRdb has only the in-frame clones, and not every one. The sample lists around 150,000 clones; around 8.3% were seen once. The sequenced sample was central memory CD4+ T cells from blood. Receptor source: a woman aged 18-30 years with type 1 diabetes.

This clone appeared a few times. The chain joins TRBV18 to TRBJ2-2; D not resolved. V was cut by 8 bases and J by 2 bases, with 9 bases left in between. The CDR3 loop spans 13 amino acids. The germline CDR1 and CDR2 sequences are KGHSH and LQKENI. The CDR3 here is CASDADNTGELFF. Here the CDR3 DNA reads TGTGCCAGCGACGCGGATAACACCGGGGAGCTGTTTTTT.

The chain carries TRBV10-3 and TRBJ1-5, with 7 bases that match TRBD1. Germline V lookup: CDR1 ENHRY, CDR2 SYGVKD. Losses at the gene ends were 5 bases for V and 7 bases for J; bases not matched to a gene: 8. CDR3 length: 14 amino acids. DNA for the CDR3: TGTGCCATCAGTCAGGACGCAGGGGGACAGCCCCAGCATTTT. Its protein is CAISQDAGGQPQHF.